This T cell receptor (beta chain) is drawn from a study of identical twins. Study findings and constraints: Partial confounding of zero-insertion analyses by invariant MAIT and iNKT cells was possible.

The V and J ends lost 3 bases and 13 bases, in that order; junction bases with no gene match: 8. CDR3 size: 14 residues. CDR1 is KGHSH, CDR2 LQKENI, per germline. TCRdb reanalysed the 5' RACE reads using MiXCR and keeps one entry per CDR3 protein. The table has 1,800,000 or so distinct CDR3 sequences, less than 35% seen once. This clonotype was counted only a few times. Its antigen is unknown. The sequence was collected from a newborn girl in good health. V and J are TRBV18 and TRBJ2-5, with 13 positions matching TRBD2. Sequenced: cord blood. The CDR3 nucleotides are TGTGCCAGCTCACCCTTCGGACTAGCGGGAGATCGGTACTTC. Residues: CASSPFGLAGDRYF.